This T cell receptor (beta chain) came from a study of tumor-infiltrating lymphocytes in localized non-small cell lung cancer. General observations from the study: TCR sequencing covered a subset of patients with enough tissue. Different pieces of the same tissue were used for each assay.

The method was immunoSEQ multiplex PCR; TCRdb's version includes in-frame clones alone and lacks a portion of them. Seen here are 16,000 or so clones, approximately 80% observed once, and the top ten hold around 6%. This CDR3 spans 15 amino acids. The germline gives CDR1 MNHEY, CDR2 SMNVEV (reference sequence). The ends were cut back, 4 bases at V and 4 bases at J, with 16 bases in the middle. In regard to this clone: What it binds is unknown.

The rearrangement links TRBV27 to TRBJ2-5, with D possibly TRBD1 on 7 matching bases. The specimen sequenced was lung tumor tissue. The TCR comes from a human donor with non-small cell lung cancer. Here the CDR3 reads CASSSRDSSTETQYF. The CDR3 DNA reads as TGTGCCAGCAGTTCGCGGGACAGCAGTACAGAGACCCAGTACTTC.